These 15 T cell receptor beta chains were sequenced from one sample in a study of CD8+CD57+ T cells in acquired aplastic anemia. Profiles of TCR beta VDJ and CDR3 were generated from a genomic DNA template. In TCRdb, the reads were re-called with MiXCR into one record per CDR3 protein. The data hold some 180,000 distinct CDR3 sequences, with under 55% observed a single time. Material: sorted CD4+, CD8+, or CD8+CD57+ T cells (not recorded which) from PBMCs. The source is a human donor in good health.

The table lists this clonotype with many counts. The rearrangement joins TRBV6-2 or TRBV6-3 to TRBJ1-1, with D perhaps TRBD1 (6 bases). The CDR3 totals 15 residues. The V end was cut by 5 bases, the J end by 4 bases, with 17 bases between. CDR1 is MNHEY, CDR2 SVGEGT, per germline. CDR3 amino acids: CASSDRTVSGTEAFF. The CDR3, as DNA: TGTGCCAGCAGTGACAGGACAGTTTCGGGCACTGAAGCTTTCTTT.

The V call is TRBV4-3, the J call TRBJ1-5, with 7 positions matching TRBD1. There are 14 residues in the CDR3. CDR1 is LGHNA and CDR2 is YSLEER in the germline V gene. With V trimmed by 4 bases and J by 4 bases, 4 bases remained unmatched. CDR3 in amino acids: CASSLGQANQPQHF. DNA for the CDR3: TGCGCCAGCAGCCTTGGACAGGCGAATCAGCCCCAGCATTTT.

CDR3 protein: CASSPPSAGTIYEQYF. In nucleotides, the CDR3 is TGTGCCAGCAGCCCCCCCTCCGCCGGGACAATCTACGAGCAGTACTTC. V gene TRBV11-1 combines with J gene TRBJ2-7, with D possibly TRBD1 on 6 matching bases. The CDR3 consists of 16 residues. Germline V gene sequence: CDR1 SGHAT, CDR2 FQDESV (reference sequence). The V gene lost 5 bases and the J gene lost 3 bases, with 20 bases spanning the gap.

This clonotype showed up just once. The chain joins TRBV2 to TRBJ2-3; 8 bases align to TRBD2. V was pared by 8 bases and J by 0 bases, with 7 bases of the junction left unmatched. CDR3 length: 15 residues. Germline V gene lookup returns CDR1 SNHLY and CDR2 FYNNEI. The CDR3: CASQFGRGSTDTQYF. In DNA form, the CDR3 reads TGTGCCAGCCAATTCGGGAGGGGTAGCACAGATACGCAGTATTTT.

In its sample, this clonotype was seen many times. V is TRBV5-1 and J is TRBJ1-1; D is uncertain. There are 14 residues in the CDR3. Germline CDR1 and CDR2: SGHRS and YFSETQ. V gave up 0 bases and J gave up 1 base, with 7 bases separating them. The CDR3: CASSLVQANTEAFF. In DNA form, the CDR3 reads TGCGCCAGCAGCTTGGTTCAGGCGAACACTGAAGCTTTCTTT.

The sample holds one count of this clonotype. The chain recombines TRBV6-4 with TRBJ1-5; unclear D gene. This CDR3 comprises 13 residues. Germline values: CDR1 MRHNA, CDR2 SNTAGT. V shed 0 bases and J shed 10 bases, with 10 bases lying between them. The DNA of the CDR3 is TGTGCCAGCAGTGACTCGACCGATGGTCCCCAGCATTTT. Protein: CASSDSTDGPQHF.

Concerning this clonotype: Germline is not matched at one junction end, which may reflect a read error. The chain combines TRBV10-1 with TRBJ2-3; 7 bases align to TRBD2. CDR1 is WNHNN, CDR2 SYGVQD, per germline (reference sequence). This CDR3 spans 13 amino acids. CDR3 region: CASGESRTSEQYF. In nucleotides, the CDR3 is TGCGCCAGCGGTGAGTCCCGGACTAGTGAGCAGTATTTT.

The chain is built from TRBV3-1 and TRBJ2-7; 7 nucleotides align to TRBD2. The trim removed 1 base at V and 4 bases at J, leaving 4 bases unmatched. Germline loops: CDR1 LGHDT, CDR2 YNNKEL (reference sequence). CDR3 length: 14 amino acids. The CDR3, as DNA: TGTGCCAGCAGCCAAGCTAGCGGACTTTACGAGCAGTACTTC. This gives the protein CASSQASGLYEQYF.

This rearrangement joins TRBV5-6 to TRBJ1-2; D is unclear. This CDR3 has 11 residues. Germline V lookup: CDR1 SGHDT, CDR2 YYEEEE. Trimming pared 6 bases from V and 8 bases from J, leaving 11 bases between. CDR3: CASTSHEGYTF. In DNA, the CDR3 is TGTGCCAGCACCTCCCATGAGGGCTACACCTTC. The complete variable domain, with remaining parts taken from reference TRBV5-6 and TRBJ1-2, reads DAGVTQSPTHLIKTRGQQVTLRCSPKSGHDTVSWYQQALGQGPQFIFQYYEEEERQRGNFPDRFSGHQFPNYSSELNVNALLLGDSALYLCASTSHEGYTFGSGTRLTVV.

This clonotype appeared many times. The gene calls are TRBV7-6 and TRBJ1-3; 8 bases are shared with TRBD1. The length of the CDR3 is 16 residues. Germline loops: CDR1 SGHVS, CDR2 FNYEAQ. The junction had 5 bases not matched to a gene; V was cut back by 1 base and J by 3 bases. CDR3 protein: CASSLGSGGGGNTIYF. The CDR3 nucleotides read TGTGCCAGCAGCTTAGGTTCAGGGGGCGGTGGAAACACCATATATTTT.

The chain combines TRBV2 with TRBJ2-3; D unclear. This CDR3 is built from 13 residues. Germline lookup yields CDR1 SNHLY and CDR2 FYNNEI. V was pared by 10 bases and J by 5 bases, with 16 bases between. CDR3 in DNA: TGTGCCACCTCTAAGGTGATGGTAGATACGCAGTATTTT. Its protein is CATSKVMVDTQYF.

In its sample, this clonotype was seen once. The J gene is TRBJ2-1, the V gene TRBV10-3; 15 positions match TRBD2. Germline V gene lookup returns CDR1 ENHRY and CDR2 SYGVKD. V trimming: 3 bases; J trimming: 7 bases; junction bases outside the gene matches: 4. The CDR3 totals 16 residues. DNA for the CDR3: TGTGCCATCAGTGACCGGGGACTAGCGGGAGGAAATGAGCAGTTCTTC. Its protein product is CAISDRGLAGGNEQFF.

Only a few counts were recorded for this clonotype. The chain has TRBV5-6 and TRBJ1-1, with D perhaps matching TRBD1 (5 bases). The CDR3 totals 15 residues. The germline gives CDR1 SGHDT, CDR2 YYEEEE. Trimming removed 0 bases at V and 3 bases at J, with 12 bases between. The CDR3 DNA reads as TGTGCCAGCAGCTTGGTGGAGGGGTTGGACACTGAAGCTTTCTTT. Protein product: CASSLVEGLDTEAFF.

The J gene is TRBJ1-4, the V gene TRBV15; the D gene is possibly TRBD1 (5 bases). The CDR3 is made up of 15 amino acids. Germline V gene lookup returns CDR1 LNHNV and CDR2 YYDKDF (reference sequence). Trimming pared 3 bases from V and 8 bases from J, leaving 16 bases between. The CDR3 loop is CATSSTGMLEEKLFF. CDR3 nucleotides: TGTGCCACCAGCAGTACAGGAATGTTAGAAGAAAAACTGTTTTTT.

The chain joins TRBV27 to TRBJ2-3, with 10 nucleotides matching TRBD1. The germline V gene encodes CDR1 MNHEY and CDR2 SMNVEV (reference sequence). Trimming at V came to 6 bases and at J to 4 bases, leaving 7 bases not matched to a gene. This CDR3 region has 15 residues. The CDR3 loop is CASSPGQGGSDTQYF. CDR3 sequence (DNA): TGTGCCAGCAGCCCCGGACAGGGGGGCTCAGATACGCAGTATTTT.